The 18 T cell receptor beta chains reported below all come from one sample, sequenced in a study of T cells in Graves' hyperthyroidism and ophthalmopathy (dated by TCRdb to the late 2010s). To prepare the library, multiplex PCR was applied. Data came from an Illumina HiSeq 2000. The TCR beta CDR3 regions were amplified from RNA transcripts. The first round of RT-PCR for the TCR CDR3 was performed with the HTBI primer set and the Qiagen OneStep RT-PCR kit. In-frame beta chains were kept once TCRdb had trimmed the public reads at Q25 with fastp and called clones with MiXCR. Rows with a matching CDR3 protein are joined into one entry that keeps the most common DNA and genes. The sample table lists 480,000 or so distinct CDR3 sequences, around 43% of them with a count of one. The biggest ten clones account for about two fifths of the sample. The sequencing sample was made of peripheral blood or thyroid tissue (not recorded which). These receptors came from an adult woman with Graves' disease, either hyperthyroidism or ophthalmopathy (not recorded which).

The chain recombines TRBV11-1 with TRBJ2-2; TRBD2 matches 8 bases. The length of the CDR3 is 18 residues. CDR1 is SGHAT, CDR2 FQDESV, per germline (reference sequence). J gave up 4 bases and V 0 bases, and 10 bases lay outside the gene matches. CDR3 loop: CASSLALHSAGVTGELFF. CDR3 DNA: TGTGCCAGCAGCTTAGCGCTCCACTCAGCGGGAGTCACCGGGGAGCTGTTTTTT.

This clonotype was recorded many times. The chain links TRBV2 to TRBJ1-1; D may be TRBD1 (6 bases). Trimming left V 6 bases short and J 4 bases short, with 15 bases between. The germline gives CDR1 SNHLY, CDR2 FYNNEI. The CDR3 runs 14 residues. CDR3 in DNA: TGTGCCAGCAGGAAGGGCGGGGGCGGCACTGAAGCTTTCTTT. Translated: CASRKGGGGTEAFF.

CDR3 in amino acids: CASSFRDRTQNIQYF. CDR3 DNA sequence: TGTGCCAGCAGCTTCCGGGACAGGACCCAAAACATTCAGTACTTC. V usage is TRBV7-9 and J usage is TRBJ2-4, with 8 bases lining up with TRBD1. Per the germline V gene, CDR1 is SEHNR and CDR2 is FQNEAQ (reference sequence). This CDR3 comprises 15 residues. J was trimmed by 5 bases and V by 3 bases; bases with no gene match: 6.

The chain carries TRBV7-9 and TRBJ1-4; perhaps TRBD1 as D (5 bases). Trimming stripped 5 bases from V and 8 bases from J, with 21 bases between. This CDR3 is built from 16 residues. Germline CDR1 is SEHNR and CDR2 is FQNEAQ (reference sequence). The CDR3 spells CASSPNPGLAGEKLFF. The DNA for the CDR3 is TGTGCCAGCAGCCCAAACCCGGGACTAGCGGGAGAAAAACTGTTTTTT.

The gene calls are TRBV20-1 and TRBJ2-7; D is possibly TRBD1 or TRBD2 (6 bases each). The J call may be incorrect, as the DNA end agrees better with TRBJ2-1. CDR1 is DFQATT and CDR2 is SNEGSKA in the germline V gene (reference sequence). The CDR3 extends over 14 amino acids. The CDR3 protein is CSAPLSWRGDEQFF. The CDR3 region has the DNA TGCAGTGCCCCGTTGTCCTGGAGGGGGGATGAGCAGTTCTTC.

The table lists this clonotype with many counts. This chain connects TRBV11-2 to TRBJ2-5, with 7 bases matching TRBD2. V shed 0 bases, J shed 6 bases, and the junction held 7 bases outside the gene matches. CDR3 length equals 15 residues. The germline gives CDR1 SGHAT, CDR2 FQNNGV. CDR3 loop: CASSLDTTSRQTQYF. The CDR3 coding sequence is TGTGCCAGCAGCTTAGATACGACTAGCCGCCAGACCCAGTACTTC.

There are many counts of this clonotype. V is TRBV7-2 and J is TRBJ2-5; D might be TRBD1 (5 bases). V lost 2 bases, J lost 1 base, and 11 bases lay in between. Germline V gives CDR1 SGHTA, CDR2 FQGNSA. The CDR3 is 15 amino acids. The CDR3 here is CASSLFQDTQETQYF. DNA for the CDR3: TGTGCCAGCAGCTTATTCCAGGACACCCAAGAGACCCAGTACTTC.

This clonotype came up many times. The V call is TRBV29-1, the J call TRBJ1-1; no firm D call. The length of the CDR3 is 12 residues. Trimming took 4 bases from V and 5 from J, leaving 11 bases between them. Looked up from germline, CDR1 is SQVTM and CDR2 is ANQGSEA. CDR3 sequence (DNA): TGCAGCGTTGCCGCCGGGTGGACTGAAGCTTTCTTT. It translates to CSVAAGWTEAFF.

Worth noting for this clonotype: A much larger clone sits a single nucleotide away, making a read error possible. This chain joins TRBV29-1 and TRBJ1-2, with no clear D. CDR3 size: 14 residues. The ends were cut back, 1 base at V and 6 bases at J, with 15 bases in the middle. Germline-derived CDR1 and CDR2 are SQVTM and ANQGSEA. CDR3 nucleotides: TGCAGCGTTGAAGGGAGGTATCTTTTCCATGGCTACACCTTC. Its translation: CSVEGRYLFHGYTF. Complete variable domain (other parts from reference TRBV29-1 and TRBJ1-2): SAVISQKPSRDICQRGTSLTIQCQVDSQVTMMFWYRQQPGQSLTLIATANQGSEATYESGFVIDKFPISRPNLTFSTLTVSNMSPEDSSIYLCSVEGRYLFHGYTFGSGTRLTVV.

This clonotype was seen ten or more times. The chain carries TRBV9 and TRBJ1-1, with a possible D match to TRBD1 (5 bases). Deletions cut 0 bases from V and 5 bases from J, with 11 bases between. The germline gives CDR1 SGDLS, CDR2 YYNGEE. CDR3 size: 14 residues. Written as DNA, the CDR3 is TGTGCCAGCAGCGTAGAAGGGAGGGGAACTGAAGCTTTCTTT. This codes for CASSVEGRGTEAFF.

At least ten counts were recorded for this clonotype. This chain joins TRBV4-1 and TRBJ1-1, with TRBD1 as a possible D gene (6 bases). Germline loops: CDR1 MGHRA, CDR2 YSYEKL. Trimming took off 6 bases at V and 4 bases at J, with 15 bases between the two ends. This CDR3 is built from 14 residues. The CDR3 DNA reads TGCGCCAGCAGTCATACAGGGTCGGGCACTGAAGCTTTCTTT. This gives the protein CASSHTGSGTEAFF.

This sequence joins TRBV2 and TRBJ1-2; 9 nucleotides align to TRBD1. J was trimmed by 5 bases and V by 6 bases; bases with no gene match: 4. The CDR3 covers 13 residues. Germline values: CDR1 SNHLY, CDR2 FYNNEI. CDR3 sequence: CASRTDRGYGYTF. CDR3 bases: TGTGCCAGCAGAACGGACAGGGGATATGGCTACACCTTC.

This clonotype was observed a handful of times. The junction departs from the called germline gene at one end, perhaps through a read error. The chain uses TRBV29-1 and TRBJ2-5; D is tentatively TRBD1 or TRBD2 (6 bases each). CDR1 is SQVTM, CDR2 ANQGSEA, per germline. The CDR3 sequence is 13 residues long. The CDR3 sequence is CSVGGAGQGTQYF. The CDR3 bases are TGCAGCGTTGGGGGGGCAGGGCAAGGGACCCAGTACTTC.

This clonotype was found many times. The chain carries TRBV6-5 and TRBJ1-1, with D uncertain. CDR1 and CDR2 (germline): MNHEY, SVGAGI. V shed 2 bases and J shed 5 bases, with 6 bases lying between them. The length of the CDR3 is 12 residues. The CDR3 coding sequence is TGTGCCAGCAGTTACGAGGGAACTGAAGCTTTCTTT. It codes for CASSYEGTEAFF.

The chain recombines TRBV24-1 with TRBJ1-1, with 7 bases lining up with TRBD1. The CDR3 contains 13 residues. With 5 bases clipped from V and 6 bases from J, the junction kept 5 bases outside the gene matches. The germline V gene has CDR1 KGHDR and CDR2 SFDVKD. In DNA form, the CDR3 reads TGTGCCACCAGTGTGGCAGGGGGGGCTGAAGCTTTCTTT. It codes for CATSVAGGAEAFF.

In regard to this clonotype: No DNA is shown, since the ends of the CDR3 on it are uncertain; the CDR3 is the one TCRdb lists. The CDR3 loop reads CASSFYICSCTRRGRGNTEAFF. The rearrangement joins TRBV7-9 to TRBJ1-1; TRBD1 is taken as the D call from the table, unchecked against the DNA. Both ends counted, the CDR3 spans 22 residues. Germline CDR1 reads SEHNR; CDR2 reads FQNEAQ (reference sequence).

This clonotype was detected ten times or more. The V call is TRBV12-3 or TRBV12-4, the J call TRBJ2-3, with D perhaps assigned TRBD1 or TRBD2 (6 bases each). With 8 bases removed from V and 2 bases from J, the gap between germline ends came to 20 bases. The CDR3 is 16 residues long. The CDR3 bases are TGTGCCAGCGGCAACGGGGGCGGCAGAATCACAGATACGCAGTATTTT. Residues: CASGNGGGRITDTQYF.

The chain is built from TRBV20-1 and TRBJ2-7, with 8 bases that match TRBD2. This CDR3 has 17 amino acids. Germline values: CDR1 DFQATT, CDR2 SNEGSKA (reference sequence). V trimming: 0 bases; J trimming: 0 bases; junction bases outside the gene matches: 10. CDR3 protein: CSARDAGTSGSSYEQYF. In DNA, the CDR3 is TGCAGTGCTAGAGATGCGGGTACTAGCGGCAGCTCCTACGAGCAGTACTTC.